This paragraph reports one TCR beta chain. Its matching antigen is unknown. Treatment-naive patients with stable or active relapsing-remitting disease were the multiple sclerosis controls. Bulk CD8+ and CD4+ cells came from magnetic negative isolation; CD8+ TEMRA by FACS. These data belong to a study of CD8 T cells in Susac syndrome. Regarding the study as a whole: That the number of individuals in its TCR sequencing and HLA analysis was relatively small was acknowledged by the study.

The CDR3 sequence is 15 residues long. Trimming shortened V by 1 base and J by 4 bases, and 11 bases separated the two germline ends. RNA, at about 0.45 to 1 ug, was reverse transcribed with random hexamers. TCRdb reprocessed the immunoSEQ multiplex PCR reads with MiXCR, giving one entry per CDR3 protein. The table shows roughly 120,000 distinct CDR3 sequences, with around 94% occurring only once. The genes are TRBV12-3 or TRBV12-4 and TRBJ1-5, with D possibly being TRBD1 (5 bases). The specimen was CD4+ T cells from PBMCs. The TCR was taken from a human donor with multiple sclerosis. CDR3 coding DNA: TGTGCCAGCAGTTTAGTCGGGGCGGGAAATCAGCCCCAGCATTTT. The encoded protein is CASSLVGAGNQPQHF.